This is a list of T cell receptor beta chains from one sample in a study of CD4 and CD8 cells across lung adenocarcinoma regions. In TCRdb, the PCR reads were re-called with MiXCR into one record per CDR3 protein. In the table there are roughly 10,000 distinct CDR3 sequences, about 53% of which are singletons. Sample: CD4+ T cells from the center of a lung tumor. The receptors shown here come from a male donor with lung adenocarcinoma. The CD4 and CD8 labels of this study may be unreliable. Both conserved end residues are part of each CDR3. A D gene is named only where the DNA matches it firmly. Part of the rows lack a size; the others show once, few, many or a class for expanded clones.

- TRBJ2-3 TRBV10-3 - TGTGCCATCAGTCGAACCGGGGACACAGATACGCAGTATTTT CAISRTGDTDTQYF
- TRBJ1-6 TRBV6-1 - TGTGCCAGCAGTGAAGGATGGGGTTCTAATTCACCCCTCCACTTT CASSEGWGSNSPLHF
- TRBJ2-1 TRBV6-1 few TGTGCCAGCTTGGAGGCAGCTGAGCAGTTCTTC CASLEAAEQFF
- TRBJ1-1 TRBV6-2/TRBV6-3 - TGTGCCAGCAGTTACACCGGGTGGACTGAAGCTTTCTTT CASSYTGWTEAFF
TRBD2 TRBJ2-1 TRBV3-1 - TGTGCCAGCAGCGGACTAGCGGGAGGGGTGGGTAATGAGCAGTTCTTC CASSGLAGGVGNEQFF
- TRBJ2-7 TRBV7-2 medium-sized TGTGCCAGCAGCCCCGGGGCGGGGGCGTTGCAGTACTTC CASSPGAGALQYF
TRBD2 TRBJ2-1 TRBV7-6 few TGTGCCAGCAGCTTAGAGGGCGGGAGCCGGGAGCAGTTCTTC CASSLEGGSREQFF
- TRBJ2-4 TRBV10-3 - TGTGCCACCGAGCGTGGCCCGACAAATATTCAGTACTTT CATERGPTNIQYF
TRBD1 TRBJ1-2 TRBV6-5 medium-sized TGTGCCAGCAGTTCAGGGGGAAACAACTATGGCTACACCTTC CASSSGGNNYGYTF
TRBD1 TRBJ1-2 TRBV4-1 few TGCGCCAGCAGCCAAGAAGGGACAGGGGCCTACTATGGCTACACCTTC CASSQEGTGAYYGYTF
- TRBJ2-3 TRBV6-1 - TGTGCCAGGGGCCGGGGGACCACAAACACTCAGTACTTT CARGRGTTNTQYF
TRBD1 TRBJ1-1 TRBV24-1 few TGTGCCACCAGTGATTCTTCCGGGACAGGAGCCACTGAAGCTTTCTTT CATSDSSGTGATEAFF
TRBD1 TRBJ2-7 TRBV5-1 medium-sized TGCGCCAGCAGCTTGGTGCGACAGGGTTACGAGCAGTACTTC CASSLVRQGYEQYF
TRBD2 TRBJ2-3 TRBV6-1 - TGTGCCAGCGGTGCGGGGGGGAGCCACACAAACATTCAGTATTTC CASGAGGSHTNIQYF
TRBD2 TRBJ2-7 TRBV7-2 many TGTGCCAGCAGGCCCCCTAGCGGGAGTACCTACGAGCAGTACTTC CASRPPSGSTYEQYF
- TRBJ2-4 TRBV27 - TGTGCCAGCAGATCCGTCTCAGTGGCGTGGGCGAAAAATATGCAGTACTTC CASRSVSVAWAKNMQYF
- TRBJ2-7 TRBV6-5 - TGTGCCAGCAGTTACTCGGGGGAGGACTCCAGTTGGCAGTACTTC CASSYSGEDSSWQYF
TRBD1 TRBJ1-2 TRBV6-1 - TGTGCCAGCAGTGAACGGTGGGACAGGGTGAACTATGGCTACACCTTC CASSERWDRVNYGYTF
- TRBJ2-3 TRBV25-1 medium-sized TGTGCCAGCAGTGAATACGGCATACGCACAGATACGCAGTATTTT CASSEYGIRTDTQYF
- TRBJ1-4 TRBV6-5 - TGTGCCAGCAGCCACAGGAGTAATGAAAAACTGTTTTTT CASSHRSNEKLFF
- TRBJ2-5 TRBV12-3/TRBV12-4 many TGTGCCAGCAGTGGAGATAGGGGACAAGAGACCCAGTACTTC CASSGDRGQETQYF
TRBD2 TRBJ2-3 TRBV5-1 - TGCGCCAGCAGCCCACTAGCGGGAGGGCCGGGAGATACGCAGTATTTT CASSPLAGGPGDTQYF
TRBD2 TRBJ2-3 TRBV11-1 once TGTGCCAGCCTGGCGGGAGGTGGGAGGGGCGGGGGGGTCGGCACAGATACGCAGTATTTT CASLAGGGRGGGVGTDTQYF
- TRBJ2-6 TRBV4-3 few TGCGCCAGCAGCCAAGGCGCAGGGGTTACTGGGGCCAACGTCCTGACTTTC CASSQGAGVTGANVLTF
TRBD1 TRBJ2-2 TRBV10-1 few TGCGCCAGCAGTGGGGACAGGACCGGGGAGCTGTTTTTT CASSGDRTGELFF
TRBD1 TRBJ1-2 TRBV7-9 - TGTGCCAGCAGCTTCGACCGGGGACAGGGGGACTATGGCTACACCTTC CASSFDRGQGDYGYTF
TRBD2 TRBJ2-7 TRBV7-8 - TGTGCCAGCAGCTTAGCGAGCGGGGGGTCCTACGAGCAGTACTTC CASSLASGGSYEQYF
TRBD1 TRBJ2-7 TRBV6-1 - TGTGCCAGCAGTCCCCGGGACAGGGCAGCAAACCTCAGCGACGAGCAGTACTTC CASSPRDRAANLSDEQYF
- TRBJ2-3 TRBV27 many TGTGCCAGCAGTTTACTTGGGATGGGCAGGGGGGCAGATACGCAGTATTTT CASSLLGMGRGADTQYF
- TRBJ2-3 TRBV7-3 few TGTGCCAGCAGCTTATCTGCAAACGCAGATACGCAGTATTTT CASSLSANADTQYF
- TRBJ1-1 TRBV7-6 many TGTGCCAGCAGCTCCTGGCAGGATCCTAACACTGAAGCTTTCTTT CASSSWQDPNTEAFF
- TRBJ1-4 TRBV6-5 - TGTGCCAGCAGTTACTCCGAGGCAGGACTGTTTTTT CASSYSEAGLFF
TRBD1 TRBJ2-5 TRBV12-3/TRBV12-4 - TGTGCCAGCAGTGCGGGACAGGGGCAAGAGACCCAGTACTTC CASSAGQGQETQYF
- TRBJ2-4 TRBV20-1 many TGCAGTGCGGCCCACAATCAGGGCAAAAACATTCAGTACTTC CSAAHNQGKNIQYF
- TRBJ2-1 TRBV6-1 - TGTGCCAGCAGTGGTACTAGCTCCTACAATGAGCAGTTCTTC CASSGTSSYNEQFF
TRBD2 TRBJ2-3 TRBV7-2 - TGTGCCAGCAGCTTATGGGGACTAGGTGATACGCAGTATTTT CASSLWGLGDTQYF
TRBD2 TRBJ2-1 TRBV6-5 - TGTGCCAGCAGTTATAGCGGGAGTCTCTACAATGAGCAGTTCTTC CASSYSGSLYNEQFF
- TRBJ2-7 TRBV6-2/TRBV6-3 - TGTGCCAGCAGTTACTCTGGCCTCTACAAGCAGTACTTC CASSYSGLYKQYF
- TRBJ2-5 TRBV6-1 once TGTGCGGGCAGTGGCCGCCGCGACCAAGATACCCAGTACTTT CAGSGRRDQDTQYF
- TRBJ2-6 TRBV6-1 - TGTGCCAGCAGCATACAGGGTTCTTGCTCCAACGTCCTGAACTTC CASSIQGSCSNVLNF
- TRBJ1-1 TRBV10-3 medium-sized TGTGCCATCAGAGAAGGGGTGGGGACTGAAGCTTTCTTT CAIREGVGTEAFF
- TRBJ2-1 TRBV7-6 - TGTGCCAGCAGCCTTAGTGGCAATGAGCAGTTCTTC CASSLSGNEQFF
- TRBJ2-5 TRBV7-2 once TGTGCGGGCAGCGGAGGCCGGGGCAAAAACACCCAGTACTTC CAGSGGRGKNTQYF
TRBD2 TRBJ2-3 TRBV27 - TGTGCCAGGGGTTTCGGGGGGGGTGGCACAGATACGCAGTATTTC CARGFGGGGTDTQYF
TRBD1 TRBJ2-5 TRBV6-2/TRBV6-3 - TGTGCCAGCAGCCCCGGGACAGGGGATCAAGAGACCCAGTACTTC CASSPGTGDQETQYF
- TRBJ2-4 TRBV6-1 - TGTGCCAGGGGCCGGGGGGCCAAAGATATTCAGTACTTC CARGRGAKDIQYF
- TRBJ2-3 TRBV6-1 few TGTGCCAGCAGTGAAGGAACAGGGTCAGATACGCAGTATTTT CASSEGTGSDTQYF
- TRBJ2-3 TRBV27 - TGTGCCAGGCGGCAGTGGGCCAAAAACATGCAGTACTTT CARRQWAKNMQYF
- TRBJ1-3 TRBV15 - TGTGCCACCAGCAGAGATTACGTGGGGCAGTCTGGAAACACCATATATTTT CATSRDYVGQSGNTIYF
- TRBJ2-4 TRBV7-2 medium-sized TGTGCCAGCAGCTTATACCCGGGATTGGACAAAAACATTCAGTACTTC CASSLYPGLDKNIQYF